The 9 T cell receptor beta chains below all came from one sample that was sequenced in a study of blood T cells in healthy people across ages (dated by TCRdb to 2014 to 2015). Libraries were built with 5' RACE. Sequencing was performed on an Illumina HiSeq 2500. The second PCR ran for roughly 7 to 12 cycles and used a J-beta primer mix along with a sample-barcoded 5' primer. TCRdb reprocessing: public reads trimmed at Q25 with fastp, clones called with MiXCR, in-frame beta chains kept. Rows are unified per CDR3 protein, each entry keeping the most common DNA and genes. Here the sample has 1 million or so distinct CDR3 sequences; 40% to 55% occur a single time. Approximately 20% of the sample lies in the top ten. The sequenced sample consisted of blood. The receptors originated from an older woman in good health.

This clonotype came up a few times. Written as DNA, the CDR3 is TGCAGCTTTAAGGGGAGGGATGGCTACACCTTC. Protein sequence: CSFKGRDGYTF. The J gene is TRBJ1-2, the V gene TRBV29-1; D perhaps matches TRBD1 (5 bases). CDR1 SQVTM and CDR2 ANQGSEA come from the germline V gene. The CDR3 is made up of 11 amino acids. V shed 8 bases and J shed 6 bases, with 13 bases lying between them.

The chain links TRBV30 to TRBJ2-7; D is undetermined. This CDR3 spans 13 amino acids. With 1 base removed from V and 0 bases from J, the gap between germline ends came to 7 bases. CDR1 and CDR2 (germline): GTSNPN, SVGIG (reference sequence). The CDR3 reads CAWSGSPSYEQYF. The CDR3 DNA sequence: TGTGCCTGGAGTGGATCGCCCTCCTACGAGCAGTACTTC.

The V gene is TRBV6-2 or TRBV6-3, the J gene TRBJ2-1; 12 bases fit TRBD2. CDR3 length: 17 amino acids. CDR1 and CDR2 (germline): MNHEY, SVGEGT. Unmatched junction bases numbered 8, after V lost 4 bases and J lost 4 bases. The CDR3 coding sequence is TGTGCCAGCAGTTCGCCGGGACTAGCGGGCCATTACAATGAGCAGTTCTTC. Translation: CASSSPGLAGHYNEQFF.

The gene calls are TRBV7-9 and TRBJ2-1, with D possibly matching TRBD2 (6 bases). The length of the CDR3 is 14 residues. The germline CDR1 and CDR2 sequences are SEHNR and FQNEAQ (reference sequence). V gave up 0 bases and J gave up 7 bases, with 10 bases separating them. The CDR3 DNA follows: TGTGCCAGCAGCTTAGCGATTGGGAGGAATGAGCAGTTCTTC. This gives the protein CASSLAIGRNEQFF.

The rearrangement links TRBV5-1 to TRBJ2-5; TRBD2 matches 13 bases. Unmatched junction bases numbered 11, after V lost 7 bases and J lost 2 bases. CDR1 and CDR2 (germline): SGHRS, YFSETQ. The CDR3 totals 17 residues. The CDR3 reads CASGFGRLAGGQETQYF. CDR3 DNA: TGCGCCAGCGGGTTCGGGCGACTAGCGGGAGGTCAAGAGACCCAGTACTTC.

The chain links TRBV20-1 to TRBJ2-7; D remains ambiguous. CDR3 length: 12 amino acids. The V gene lost 1 base and the J gene lost 6 bases, with 10 bases spanning the gap. In germline, CDR1 is DFQATT, CDR2 SNEGSKA (reference sequence). CDR3 sequence reads: CSARGLRLEQYF. The DNA for the CDR3 is TGCAGTGCTAGAGGGTTGCGCCTCGAGCAGTACTTC.

V and J are TRBV4-2 and TRBJ2-1, with 7 bases that match TRBD2. The CDR3 contains 15 residues. J lost 0 bases, V lost 6 bases, and 5 bases had no gene match. Germline V CDR1 and CDR2: LGHNA, YNFKEQ. The CDR3, as DNA: TGTGCCAGCAGTCGGGAGGCAACCTCCTACAATGAGCAGTTCTTC. Its translation is CASSREATSYNEQFF.

The table lists this clonotype with a few counts. The CDR3 protein is CASSPFRGKTNEKLFF. The CDR3 DNA sequence: TGTGCCAGCAGCCCCTTCCGAGGGAAGACTAATGAAAAACTGTTTTTT. The chain uses TRBV9 and TRBJ1-4; D uncertain. Trimming removed 4 bases at V and 2 bases at J, with 15 bases between. The CDR3 consists of 16 residues. The V gene's germline CDR1 is SGDLS and CDR2 YYNGEE.

Only a few counts were recorded for this clonotype. One end of the junction does not line up with germline, which may come from a read error. The chain joins TRBV28 to TRBJ2-1; D perhaps matches TRBD2 (5 bases). Germline V gene data show CDR1 as MDHEN and CDR2 as SYDVKM. The CDR3 is 15 amino acids. The CDR3 spells CASSPGGGAYNKQFF. The CDR3 coding sequence is TGTGCCAGCAGCCCAGGCGGAGGAGCCTACAATAAGCAGTTCTTC.